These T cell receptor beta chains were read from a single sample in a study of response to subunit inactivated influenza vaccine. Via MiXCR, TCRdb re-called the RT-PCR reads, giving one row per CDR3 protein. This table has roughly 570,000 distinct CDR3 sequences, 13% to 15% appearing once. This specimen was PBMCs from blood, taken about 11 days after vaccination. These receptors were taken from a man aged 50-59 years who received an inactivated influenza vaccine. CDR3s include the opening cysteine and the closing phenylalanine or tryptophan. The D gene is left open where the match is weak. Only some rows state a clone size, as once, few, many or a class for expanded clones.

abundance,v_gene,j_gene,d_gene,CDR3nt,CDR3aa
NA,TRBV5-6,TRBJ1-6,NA,TGTGCCAGCAGCTTATCGACATCAAGCTGGGGTAGCTCCTATAATTCACCCCTCCACTTT,CASSLSTSSWGSSYNSPLHF
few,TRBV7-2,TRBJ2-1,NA,TGTGCCAGCAGCCTACAGGGCGGGAGAGGCAATGAGCAGTTCTTC,CASSLQGGRGNEQFF
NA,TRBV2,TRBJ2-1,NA,TGTGCCAGCAGCGGGCGGGACGTCGTCGATGAGCAGTTCTTC,CASSGRDVVDEQFF
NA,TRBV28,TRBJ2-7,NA,TGTGCCAGCAGCCCCTCAGGTCGAACCTACGAGCAGTACTTC,CASSPSGRTYEQYF
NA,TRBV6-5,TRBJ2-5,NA,TGTGCCAGCAGTTACCGGGGCATCAGTATGGAGACCCAGTACTTC,CASSYRGISMETQYF
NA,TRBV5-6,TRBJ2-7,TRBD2,TGTGCCAGCAGCCCTTGGTTAGCGGGAATCTACGAGCAGTACTTC,CASSPWLAGIYEQYF
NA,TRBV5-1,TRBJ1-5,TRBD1,TGCGCCAGCAGCCCCCCGGACAGGGGGCTCAATCAGCCCCAGCATTTT,CASSPPDRGLNQPQHF
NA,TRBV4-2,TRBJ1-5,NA,TGTGCCAGCAGCCAAGATAGAGGGGAAAATCAGCCCCAGCATTTT,CASSQDRGENQPQHF
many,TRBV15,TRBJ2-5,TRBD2,TGTGCCACCAGCAGAAGACTAGCGGGGGGGCGAGAGACCCAGTACTTC,CATSRRLAGGRETQYF
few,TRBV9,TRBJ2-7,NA,TGTGCCAGCAGCGGGATGGAAGCGGGTACCTACGAGCAGTACTTC,CASSGMEAGTYEQYF
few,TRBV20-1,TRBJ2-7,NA,TGCAGTGCCCTTGTCCGGATTGGCTCCTACGAGCAGTACTTC,CSALVRIGSYEQYF
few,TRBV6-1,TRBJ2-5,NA,TGTGCCAGCATTGGGGGCTATCGGGTCCAAGAGACCCAGTACTTC,CASIGGYRVQETQYF
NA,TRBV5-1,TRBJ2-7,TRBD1,TGCGCCAGCAGCTCCGGACAGGGGGGTACCTACGAGCAGTACTTC,CASSSGQGGTYEQYF
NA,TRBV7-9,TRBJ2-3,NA,TGTGCGGGCGAGGGGGACACAGATACGCAGTATTTT,CAGEGDTDTQYF
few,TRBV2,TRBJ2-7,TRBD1,TGTGCCAGCGGGGGACAGGGGATCTACGAGCAGTACTTC,CASGGQGIYEQYF
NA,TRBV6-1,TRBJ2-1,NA,TGTGCCAGCAGAACCCTGGGCGGGTACAATGAGCAGTTCTTC,CASRTLGGYNEQFF
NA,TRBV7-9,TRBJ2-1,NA,TGTGCCAGCAGCTTAGAAACGTGGGGGGAATACAATGAGCAGTTCTTC,CASSLETWGEYNEQFF
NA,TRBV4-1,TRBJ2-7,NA,TGCGCCAGCAGCCATCCCACAAGAACCTACTACGAGCAGTACTTC,CASSHPTRTYYEQYF
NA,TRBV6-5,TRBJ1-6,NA,TGTGCCAGCAGTTCAGGACATTGGCGGGACCTCCACTTT,CASSSGHWRDLHF
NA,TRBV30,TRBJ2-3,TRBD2,TGTGCCTGGAGTGGTCACGAGACTAGCGGGAGATACGGAGATACGCAGTATTTT,CAWSGHETSGRYGDTQYF
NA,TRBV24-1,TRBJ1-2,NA,TGTGCCACCAGTGAGCGGGAAGATGGCTACACCTTC,CATSEREDGYTF
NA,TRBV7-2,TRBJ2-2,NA,TGTGCCAGCAGCTTAGGTCCGAGGGTCGGGGAGCTGTTTTTT,CASSLGPRVGELFF
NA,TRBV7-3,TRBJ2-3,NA,TGTGCCAGCAGAACCAGCGGTTTCGCAGATACGCAGTATTTT,CASRTSGFADTQYF
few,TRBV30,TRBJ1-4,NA,TGTGCCTGGAACCGGGTCACTAATGAAAAACTGTTTTTT,CAWNRVTNEKLFF
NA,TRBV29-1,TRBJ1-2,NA,TGCAGCGTTGATCTGGGTGGGAGCAGAGGCTACACCTTC,CSVDLGGSRGYTF
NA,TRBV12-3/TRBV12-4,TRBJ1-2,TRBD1,TGTGCCAGCAGTCCAGGACAGGCCGCCCTTGGCTACACCTTC,CASSPGQAALGYTF
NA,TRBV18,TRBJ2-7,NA,TGTGCCAGCTCACCACTCCGGGACCGGAGCTCCTACGAGCAGTACTTC,CASSPLRDRSSYEQYF
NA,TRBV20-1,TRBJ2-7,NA,TGCAGTGCTAGGTCGCCAGACTACGAGCAGTACTTC,CSARSPDYEQYF
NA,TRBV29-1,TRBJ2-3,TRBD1,TGCAGCGTTAAACGACAGGGACGCACAGATACGCAGTATTTT,CSVKRQGRTDTQYF
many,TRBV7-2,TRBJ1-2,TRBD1,TGTGCCAGCAGCTTACAGGGGGCCTATGGCTACACCTTC,CASSLQGAYGYTF
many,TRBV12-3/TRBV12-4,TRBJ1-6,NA,TGTGCCAGCAGCCGAATAGGGAATTCACCCCTCCACTTT,CASSRIGNSPLHF
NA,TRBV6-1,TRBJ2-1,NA,TGTGCCAGCAGGTCCGGGACACCCACCTACAATGAGCAGTTCTTC,CASRSGTPTYNEQFF
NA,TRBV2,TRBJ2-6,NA,TGTGCCAGCAGTGAACTATTAGGGGTGGTCTCTGGGGCCAACGTCCTGACTTTC,CASSELLGVVSGANVLTF
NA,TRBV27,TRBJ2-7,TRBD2,TGTGCCAGCCAGCGGGGGTCTGGCTCCTACGAGCAGTACTTC,CASQRGSGSYEQYF
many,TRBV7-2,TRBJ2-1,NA,TGTGCCAGCAGCGGGGGCCCATACAATGAGCAGTTCTTC,CASSGGPYNEQFF
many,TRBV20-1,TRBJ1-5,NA,TGCAGTGCTAGAACGGCGTCATCGGCCCAGCATTTT,CSARTASSAQHF
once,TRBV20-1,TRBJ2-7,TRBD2,TGCAGTGCTACGCCTAGCGGGAGGTACGAGCAGTACTTC,CSATPSGRYEQYF
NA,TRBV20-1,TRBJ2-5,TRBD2,TGCAGTGCGAAACTAGCGGGAGGGCCAGCAGAGACCCAGTACTTC,CSAKLAGGPAETQYF
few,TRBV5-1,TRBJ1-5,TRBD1,TGCGCCAGCAGCTTGGAGGGACAGAGCAATCAGCCCCAGCATTTT,CASSLEGQSNQPQHF
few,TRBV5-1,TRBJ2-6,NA,TGCGCCAGCAGCACAGTACCGGGAGCGATACGCGGTGGGGCCAACGTCCTGACTTTC,CASSTVPGAIRGGANVLTF
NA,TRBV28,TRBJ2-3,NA,TGTGCCAGCAGTTTCGGGCGGGACACCACCTTGAGCACAGATACGCAGTATTTT,CASSFGRDTTLSTDTQYF
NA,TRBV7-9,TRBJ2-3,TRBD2,TGTGCCAGCAGTCTTAGCGGGGCCACCAGCACAGATACGCAGTATTTT,CASSLSGATSTDTQYF
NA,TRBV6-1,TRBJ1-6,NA,TGTGCCAGCAGTGCCAAGGACATCTATAATTCACCCCTCCACTTT,CASSAKDIYNSPLHF
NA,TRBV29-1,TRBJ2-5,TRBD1,TGCAGCGTTGTGGGGACAGGGGGTTCCCAAGAGACCCAGTACTTC,CSVVGTGGSQETQYF
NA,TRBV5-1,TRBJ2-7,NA,TGCGCCAGCAGCTTTAACCTCCGGGACAAGAACTACGAGCAGTACTTC,CASSFNLRDKNYEQYF
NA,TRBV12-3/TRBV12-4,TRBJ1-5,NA,TGTGCCAGCAGTGTCTTCGGGGGGCAGGATCAGCCCCAGCATTTT,CASSVFGGQDQPQHF